Only a few counts were recorded for the clone carrying this TCR beta chain. The antigen is unknown. These data come from a study of blood T cells in healthy people across ages. The study's findings and limits: Older individuals had lower TCR beta diversity per million T cells (the decline was roughly linear). Naive T cell percentage by flow cytometry tracked strongly with beta diversity.

Then a second PCR, running about 6 to 12 cycles, was carried out with a sample-barcoded 5' primer and a J-beta primer mix. Every individual sample yielded 2.5 million or more paired-end reads (each containing CDR3). A single record per CDR3 protein comes from TCRdb applying MiXCR to the 5' RACE reads. The sample has some 1.4 million distinct CDR3 sequences; around 42% are singletons. The germline V gene has CDR1 MNHEY and CDR2 SVGEGT. This CDR3 contains 18 residues. V was pared by 6 bases and J by 7 bases, with 18 bases of the junction left unmatched. Source material: blood. The receptor was isolated from a woman under 30 in good health. V is TRBV6-2 or TRBV6-3 and J is TRBJ2-1, with TRBD2 matching 10 bases. This chain's CDR3 is CASSLRLAGVVMGNEQFF. In DNA form, the CDR3 reads TGTGCCAGCAGCCTCCGGCTAGCGGGAGTTGTCATGGGGAATGAGCAGTTCTTC.